Presented here are 29 T cell receptor beta chains from one specimen sequenced in a study of T cell changes during pregnancy in multiple sclerosis. Profiled with immunoSEQ multiplex PCR; TCRdb holds only in-frame clones, not every one. The sample has nearly 110,000 clones; under 95% are singletons. Sequencing used peripheral blood, obtained before pregnancy. All receptors come from a female donor with multiple sclerosis, enrolled in a pregnancy study.

The DNA for the CDR3 is TGTGCCAGCAGCTGGACAGGCGTTTCAGTTACCACCTTC. Its translation is CASSWTGVSVTTF. V and J are TRBV7-2 and TRBJ1-2; 7 bases are shared with TRBD1. CDR1 and CDR2 from the germline V gene are SGHTA and FQGNSA. Unmatched junction bases numbered 12, after V lost 4 bases and J lost 13 bases. The CDR3 consists of 13 residues. Together with reference TRBV7-2 and TRBJ1-2, the CDR3 gives the full variable domain: GAGVSQSPSNKVTEKGKDVELRCDPISGHTALYWYRQSLGQGLEFLIYFQGNSAPDKSGLPSDRFSAERTGGSVSTLTIQRTQQEDSAVYLCASSWTGVSVTTFGSGTRLTVV.

This clone was observed a single time. The gene calls are TRBV5-8 and TRBJ2-7, with 10 positions matching TRBD2. Germline CDR1 reads SGHTS; CDR2 reads YDEGEE. This CDR3 comprises 16 residues. V was pared by 4 bases and J by 3 bases, with 10 bases of the junction left unmatched. The CDR3 sequence: CASSQAEGLALYEQYF. CDR3 in DNA: TGTGCCAGCAGCCAAGCTGAGGGACTAGCGCTCTACGAGCAGTACTTC. Full variable domain (remainder filled in from reference TRBV5-8 and TRBJ2-7): EAGVTQSPTHLIKTRGQQATLRCSPISGHTSVYWYQQALGLGLQFLLWYDEGEERNRGNFPPRFSGRQFPNYSSELNVNALELEDSALYLCASSQAEGLALYEQYFGPGTRLTVT.

The chain uses TRBV19 and TRBJ2-7, with D unclear. CDR1 LNHDA and CDR2 SQIVND come from the germline V gene (reference sequence). The CDR3 extends over 13 amino acids. V was shortened by 7 bases and J by 2 bases, with 12 bases between the two germline ends. CDR3 residues: CASTDQVTYEQYF. DNA of the CDR3: TGTGCCAGTACCGATCAGGTAACCTACGAGCAGTACTTC.

This chain uses TRBV27 with TRBJ1-4; 11 bases fit TRBD1. The length of the CDR3 is 14 residues. J was trimmed by 7 bases and V by 4 bases; bases with no gene match: 2. Germline V gene lookup returns CDR1 MNHEY and CDR2 SMNVEV (reference sequence). In DNA form, the CDR3 reads TGTGCCAGCAGTTGGACAGGGGGCGTTGAAAAACTGTTTTTT. Protein product: CASSWTGGVEKLFF.

The CDR3 bases are TGTGCCAGTAGTCCCCACTTGGACCAAGAGACCCAGTACTTC. It translates to CASSPHLDQETQYF. The chain couples TRBV19 to TRBJ2-5, with D unclear. Germline V gene lookup returns CDR1 LNHDA and CDR2 SQIVND (reference sequence). Trimming left V 5 bases short and J 0 bases short, with 10 bases between. The CDR3 consists of 14 residues. The variable domain in full, completed from reference TRBV19 and TRBJ2-5, reads DGGITQSPKYLFRKEGQNVTLSCEQNLNHDAMYWYRQDPGQGLRLIYYSQIVNDFQKGDIAEGYSVSREKKESFPLTVTSAQKNPTAFYLCASSPHLDQETQYFGPGTRLLVL.

The chain joins TRBV7-2 to TRBJ2-5; 12 bases match TRBD2. The V gene end was trimmed by 4 bases and the J gene end by 1 base; junction bases not matched to a gene: 4. CDR1 SGHTA and CDR2 FQGNSA come from the germline V gene. The CDR3 sequence is 16 residues long. The DNA for the CDR3 is TGTGCCAGCAGCTCAGCTAGCGGGGGGGCCCAAGAGACCCAGTACTTC. Translated, it gives CASSSASGGAQETQYF.

V usage is TRBV7-9 and J usage is TRBJ2-1, with D maybe TRBD1 (6 bases). Germline CDR1 SEHNR, CDR2 FQNEAQ (reference sequence). CDR3 length: 14 amino acids. V gave up 1 base and J gave up 7 bases, with 11 bases separating them. CDR3 in amino acids: CASSLEGEINEQFF. The DNA for the CDR3 is TGTGCCAGCAGCTTAGAGGGGGAAATTAATGAGCAGTTCTTC.

The DNA of the CDR3 is TGTGCCAGCCGTCGTGAACAGGGGAATAATTCACCCCTCCACTTT. Amino acid sequence: CASRREQGNNSPLHF. The rearrangement links TRBV6-5 to TRBJ1-6, with 7 bases that match TRBD1. The CDR3 extends over 15 amino acids. CDR1 and CDR2 (germline): MNHEY, SVGAGI. With 8 bases clipped from V and 5 bases from J, the junction kept 9 bases outside the gene matches.

J is TRBJ2-5 and V is TRBV6-1, with D possibly TRBD1 on 5 matching bases. Trimming pared 0 bases from V and 7 bases from J, leaving 12 bases between. This CDR3 has 14 amino acids. Germline-derived CDR1 and CDR2 are MNHNS and SASEGT. CDR3 residues: CASSEADNVGTQYF. The DNA for the CDR3 is TGTGCCAGCAGTGAAGCGGACAATGTTGGGACCCAGTACTTC.

The V gene is TRBV7-8, the J gene TRBJ1-2; 7 bases align to TRBD1. The trim removed 1 base at V and 6 bases at J, leaving 11 bases unmatched. The CDR3 is 16 amino acids. Germline V lookup: CDR1 SGHVS, CDR2 FQNEAQ. CDR3 sequence reads: CASSLEGQTGRNGYTF. The CDR3, as DNA: TGTGCCAGCAGCTTAGAGGGGCAGACAGGGAGAAATGGCTACACCTTC.

The chain joins TRBV7-6 to TRBJ2-1; TRBD2 aligns across 13 bases. Germline assignment: CDR1 SGHVS and CDR2 FNYEAQ. Trimming cost V 4 bases and J 13 bases; bases outside gene matches: 7. There are 14 residues in the CDR3. Written as DNA, the CDR3 is TGTGCCAGCAGCTCATCAACTAGCGGGAGGGCCCAGTTCTTC. Translating it yields CASSSSTSGRAQFF. Drawing the rest from reference TRBV7-6 and TRBJ2-1, the complete variable domain is GAGVSQSPRYKVTKRGQDVALRCDPISGHVSLYWYRQALGQGPEFLTYFNYEAQQDKSGLPNDRFSAERPEGSISTLTIQRTEQRDSAMYRCASSSSTSGRAQFFGPGTRLTVL.

The chain has TRBV6-6 and TRBJ1-2; weak D call: TRBD1 (5 bases). The CDR3 runs to 14 residues. Between the trimmed V and J ends, which lost 0 bases and 4 bases, there was a span of 9 bases. CDR1 and CDR2 (germline): MNHNY, SVGAGI (reference sequence). This CDR3 is CASSYSEGLYGYTF. The CDR3 DNA follows: TGTGCCAGCAGTTACTCGGAGGGGCTCTATGGCTACACCTTC.

The rearrangement links TRBV5-6 to TRBJ2-5, with TRBD1 matching over 10 bases. The CDR3 totals 14 residues. The germline V gene has CDR1 SGHDT and CDR2 YYEEEE. V gave up 1 base and J gave up 5 bases; unmatched junction bases: 2. The CDR3 region is CASSLKGQGETQYF. The DNA of the CDR3 is TGTGCCAGCAGCTTGAAGGGACAGGGGGAGACCCAGTACTTC.

As for this clone: Other DNA sequences in the sample encode the same CDR3. The J gene is TRBJ1-2, the V gene TRBV20-1; D might be TRBD1 (5 bases). Germline values: CDR1 DFQATT, CDR2 SNEGSKA (reference sequence). The CDR3 has 11 residues. The V end was cut by 1 base, the J end by 6 bases, with 6 bases between. CDR3 sequence reads: CSARAGHGYTF. The CDR3 DNA is TGCAGTGCTAGAGCAGGGCATGGCTACACCTTC.

This clone was counted only a few times. This CDR3 is CASSQRGGGYTF. The CDR3 DNA follows: TGTGCCAGCAGCCAGAGGGGAGGCGGCTACACCTTC. The gene calls are TRBV14 and TRBJ1-2, with D perhaps TRBD1 (5 bases). The germline V gene encodes CDR1 SGHDN and CDR2 FVKESK. The ends were cut back, 3 bases at V and 8 bases at J, with 10 bases in the middle. The CDR3 sequence is 12 residues long.

The V call is TRBV4-2, the J call TRBJ1-5; 10 bases align to TRBD1. The CDR3 length is 15 residues. Germline V lookup: CDR1 LGHNA, CDR2 YNFKEQ. V lost 1 base, J lost 8 bases, and 5 bases stayed unmatched. The CDR3 coding sequence is TGTGCCAGCAGCCAAGGACAGGGGGCGATTAAGCCCCAGCATTTT. Translation gives CASSQGQGAIKPQHF.

J is TRBJ1-5 and V is TRBV19, with a possible D match to TRBD1 (6 bases). Germline V CDR1 and CDR2: LNHDA, SQIVND (reference sequence). Between the trimmed V and J ends, which lost 4 bases and 7 bases, there was a span of 17 bases. This CDR3 is 15 amino acids long. The CDR3 DNA follows: TGTGCCAGTAGTACCGGGACCCTAGGGGGACAGCCCCAGCATTTT. Translation gives CASSTGTLGGQPQHF.

This clone was observed a handful of times. The rearrangement links TRBV5-1 to TRBJ2-1; TRBD2 matches 8 bases. CDR3 size: 18 residues. The V gene's germline CDR1 is SGHRS and CDR2 YFSETQ. V shed 3 bases, J shed 3 bases, and the junction held 14 bases outside the gene matches. The CDR3, as DNA: TGCGCCAGCAGCTCGCTAGCGGGTTCGTCATCAAACTACAATGAGCAGTTCTTC. The encoded protein is CASSSLAGSSSNYNEQFF.

The V call is TRBV27, the J call TRBJ2-1; 13 nucleotides match TRBD2. CDR1 is MNHEY and CDR2 is SMNVEV in the germline V gene (reference sequence). CDR3 length: 18 amino acids. V trimming: 3 bases; J trimming: 1 base; junction bases outside the gene matches: 6. The CDR3 region has the DNA TGTGCCAGCAGTTTTACTAGCGGGAGGGCCGGGTCCTACAATGAGCAGTTCTTC. Its protein product is CASSFTSGRAGSYNEQFF.

This clone has a single count. The V gene is TRBV6-1, the J gene TRBJ2-7, with 9 nucleotides matching TRBD1. With 6 bases clipped from V and 5 bases from J, the junction kept 8 bases outside the gene matches. The germline V gene encodes CDR1 MNHNS and CDR2 SASEGT. CDR3 length equals 14 residues. The CDR3 is CASRVGQGLNEQYF. Here the CDR3 DNA reads TGTGCCAGCAGAGTTGGACAGGGGCTGAACGAGCAGTACTTC.

This chain connects TRBV27 to TRBJ2-5, with 9 bases matching TRBD2. The trim removed 3 bases at V and 8 bases at J, leaving 13 bases unmatched. Germline V gene data show CDR1 as MNHEY and CDR2 as SMNVEV (reference sequence). The CDR3 has 16 residues. The CDR3: CASSFGSGSTRRTQYF. CDR3 nucleotides: TGTGCCAGCAGTTTCGGTAGCGGGAGTACCCGTCGAACCCAGTACTTC.

This chain connects TRBV5-1 to TRBJ1-1; TRBD1 aligns across 7 bases. The CDR3 has 16 amino acids. Trimming at V came to 1 base and at J to 5 bases, leaving 11 bases not matched to a gene. From germline, CDR1 is SGHRS and CDR2 YFSETQ. The CDR3 loop is CASSLFERGLGTEAFF. The CDR3 DNA reads TGCGCCAGCAGCTTGTTCGAGAGGGGGCTGGGGACTGAAGCTTTCTTT.

The CDR3 DNA is TGTGCCAGCACCCAGGGGGCGAGCAATCAGCCCCAGCATTTT. The encoded protein is CASTQGASNQPQHF. The chain links TRBV6-1 to TRBJ1-5; the match to TRBD1 covers 8 bases. Germline trimming cut 7 bases from V and 1 base from J; bases unmatched to any gene: 3. Germline V gives CDR1 MNHNS, CDR2 SASEGT. This CDR3 has 14 amino acids.

This clone has a handful of counts. This rearrangement joins TRBV6-6 to TRBJ1-6; no clear D gene. The V end was cut by 0 bases, the J end by 17 bases, with 11 bases between. Germline assignment: CDR1 MNHNY and CDR2 SVGAGI (reference sequence). The CDR3 consists of 12 residues. The CDR3 DNA reads TGTGCCAGCAGTTACTCGGAGCGGGGTATCCACTTT. Translating gives CASSYSERGIHF.

The V and J genes are TRBV6-5 and TRBJ1-3; 9 bases are shared with TRBD1. The CDR3 extends over 15 amino acids. V lost 6 bases, J lost 6 bases, and 9 bases stayed unmatched. Germline V CDR1 and CDR2: MNHEY, SVGAGI. The CDR3 coding sequence is TGTGCCAGCAGGGGACCGGGACAGGGATCAAACACCATATATTTT. Its protein product is CASRGPGQGSNTIYF.

The chain carries TRBV6-1 and TRBJ1-1, with 10 nucleotides matching TRBD1. V lost 6 bases and J lost 6; bases outside the gene matches: 7. Germline values: CDR1 MNHNS, CDR2 SASEGT. The CDR3 spans 14 residues. The CDR3 bases are TGTGCCAGCAGCAGGACAGGGGGAAGGCCTGAAGCTTTCTTT. It specifies CASSRTGGRPEAFF.

The CDR3 here is CASSLVRDSKSNYGYTF. CDR3 DNA: TGCGCCAGCAGCTTGGTCCGGGACAGCAAATCTAACTATGGCTACACCTTC. V and J are TRBV5-1 and TRBJ1-2, with TRBD1 matching over 7 bases. The trim removed 0 bases at V and 0 bases at J, leaving 8 bases unmatched. Germline loops: CDR1 SGHRS, CDR2 YFSETQ. The CDR3 consists of 17 residues. Full variable domain (rest looked up from reference TRBV5-1 and TRBJ1-2): KAGVTQTPRYLIKTRGQQVTLSCSPISGHRSVSWYQQTPGQGLQFLFEYFSETQRNKGNFPGRFSGRQFSNSRSEMNVSTLELGDSALYLCASSLVRDSKSNYGYTFGSGTRLTVV.

The V gene is TRBV7-8, the J gene TRBJ1-3; D is possibly TRBD1 (6 bases). The CDR3 length is 15 residues. Trimming took off 5 bases at V and 0 bases at J, with 11 bases between the two ends. Looked up from germline, CDR1 is SGHVS and CDR2 is FQNEAQ. The CDR3 is CASSAGQSSGNTIYF. DNA for the CDR3: TGTGCCAGCAGCGCCGGACAGAGCTCTGGAAACACCATATATTTT.

V usage is TRBV5-6 and J usage is TRBJ2-1, with 7 bases lining up with TRBD1. Germline V CDR1 and CDR2: SGHDT, YYEEEE. This CDR3 is built from 17 residues. J lost 1 base, V lost 2 bases, and 9 bases had no gene match. The chain's CDR3 is CASSFKTGQYSYNEQFF. In nucleotides, the CDR3 is TGTGCCAGCAGCTTCAAGACGGGACAGTATTCCTACAATGAGCAGTTCTTC.